Following are 26 T cell receptor beta chains from one sample sequenced in a study of blood T cell repertoires in COVID-19. Generated by immunoSEQ multiplex PCR, the TCRdb table keeps only in-frame clones and is missing some. The sample yields just over 300,000 clones, just over 85% seen once. The sequenced sample consisted of PBMCs or T cells enriched from blood (not recorded which). Receptor source: a man between 25 and 39 years old who had recovered from COVID-19.

This clone was recorded only once. The chain couples TRBV10-3 to TRBJ1-2; D remains ambiguous. Trimming shortened V by 3 bases and J by 3 bases, and 8 bases separated the two germline ends. The length of the CDR3 is 13 residues. Germline CDR1 and CDR2: ENHRY and SYGVKD. The CDR3 sequence: CAISEWGDYGYTF. CDR3 coding DNA: TGTGCCATCAGTGAATGGGGAGACTATGGCTACACCTTC.

The chain couples TRBV5-4 to TRBJ1-1; D gene unclear. The CDR3 extends over 15 amino acids. The V gene lost 0 bases and the J gene lost 1 base, with 10 bases spanning the gap. Germline values: CDR1 SGHNT, CDR2 YYREEE (reference sequence). CDR3 loop: CASSLDPSGNTEAFF. The CDR3 DNA sequence: TGTGCCAGCAGCTTGGACCCATCCGGGAACACTGAAGCTTTCTTT.

The rearrangement joins TRBV5-4 to TRBJ2-3; tentatively, D is TRBD2 (5 bases). Trimming took off 5 bases at V and 6 bases at J, with 10 bases between the two ends. The CDR3 covers 12 residues. Germline loops: CDR1 SGHNT, CDR2 YYREEE (reference sequence). The CDR3 DNA is TGTGCCAGCAGGCTGGCGGGTGATACGCAGTATTTT. It is translated as CASRLAGDTQYF.

This clone appeared many times. The rearrangement joins TRBV28 to TRBJ2-3; 7 nucleotides agree with TRBD2. Germline V CDR1 and CDR2: MDHEN, SYDVKM. V lost 5 bases, J lost 14 bases, and 16 bases stayed unmatched. The CDR3 has 14 amino acids. CDR3 sequence reads: CASSPLSGAGMVYF. CDR3 DNA sequence: TGTGCCAGCAGTCCCCTCTCGGGAGCGGGGATGGTGTATTTT.

This chain links TRBV4-1 with TRBJ2-7, with TRBD2 matching over 7 bases. The CDR3 covers 17 residues. V dropped 0 bases and J dropped 0; count of bases not matched to a gene: 8. The V gene's germline CDR1 is MGHRA and CDR2 YSYEKL. DNA of the CDR3: TGCGCCAGCAGCCAAGATTCCACGACTAGCCGCTCCTACGAGCAGTACTTC. Its translation: CASSQDSTTSRSYEQYF.

This clone was detected once. The rearrangement joins TRBV7-8 to TRBJ1-4, with D uncertain. The CDR3 sequence is 15 residues long. V gave up 0 bases and J gave up 10 bases, with 15 bases separating them. Germline-derived CDR1 and CDR2 are SGHVS and FQNEAQ. The CDR3 sequence is CASSLATAIEGKLFF. In DNA, the CDR3 is TGTGCCAGCAGCTTAGCGACGGCCATCGAGGGAAAACTGTTTTTT.

The V and J genes are TRBV5-1 and TRBJ2-3; no definite D call. Looked up from germline, CDR1 is SGHRS and CDR2 is YFSETQ. Trimming removed 6 bases at V and 2 bases at J, with 16 bases between. This CDR3 region has 15 residues. The CDR3 protein is CASTPIQATTDTQYF. The DNA of the CDR3 is TGCGCCAGCACGCCCATTCAGGCGACCACAGATACGCAGTATTTT.

The J gene is TRBJ1-1, the V gene TRBV7-2; D is undetermined. Trimming pared 0 bases from V and 6 bases from J, leaving 11 bases between. The CDR3 has 14 amino acids. Per the germline V gene, CDR1 is SGHTA and CDR2 is FQGNSA. This CDR3 reads CASSLASGPAEAFF. DNA of the CDR3: TGTGCCAGCAGCTTAGCGTCGGGTCCGGCTGAAGCTTTCTTT.

The CDR3 nucleotides read TGCGCCAGCAGCCCGCAAGGGGGACAATTGGGCTACACCTTC. Its translation: CASSPQGGQLGYTF. The rearrangement links TRBV4-1 to TRBJ1-2; a possible D gene is TRBD1 (6 bases). This CDR3 has 14 residues. Per the germline V gene, CDR1 is MGHRA and CDR2 is YSYEKL. Between the trimmed V and J ends, which lost 4 bases and 8 bases, there was a span of 17 bases.

This sequence joins TRBV3-1 (or the pseudogene TRBV3-2) and TRBJ1-2; D is unclear. CDR3 length: 15 amino acids. V was clipped by 1 base and J by 4 bases, with 13 bases between them. Germline V gene lookup returns CDR1 LGHDT and CDR2 YNNKEL (reference sequence). CDR3: CASSQGIDAGYGYTF. In DNA, the CDR3 is TGTGCCAGCAGCCAAGGAATAGATGCGGGCTATGGCTACACCTTC.

This chain links TRBV5-1 with TRBJ2-5; D perhaps matches TRBD2 (7 bases). The CDR3 extends over 15 amino acids. Germline CDR1 is SGHRS and CDR2 is YFSETQ. Trimming removed 0 bases at V and 7 bases at J, with 16 bases between. The CDR3 DNA follows: TGCGCCAGCAGCTTGGCGGCTAGCGGAGGGGGGACCCAGTACTTC. It translates to CASSLAASGGGTQYF.

This clone occurred a few times. The V and J genes are TRBV7-2 and TRBJ1-3; 7 nucleotides match TRBD1. This CDR3 has 17 amino acids. Unmatched junction bases numbered 13, after V lost 3 bases and J lost 5 bases. Germline values: CDR1 SGHTA, CDR2 FQGNSA. The CDR3 spells CASSFDHPGQLRNTIYF. CDR3 nucleotide sequence: TGTGCCAGCAGCTTTGACCACCCGGGACAGCTACGAAACACCATATATTTT.

This chain connects TRBV6-1 to TRBJ2-7; D possibly corresponds to TRBD2 (7 bases). Trimming shortened V by 2 bases and J by 0 bases, and 11 bases separated the two germline ends. Germline-derived CDR1 and CDR2 are MNHNS and SASEGT. This CDR3 is built from 15 residues. The CDR3 here is CASSESRGASYEQYF. The CDR3 region has the DNA TGTGCCAGCAGTGAAAGTCGGGGGGCCTCCTACGAGCAGTACTTC.

The V and J genes are TRBV28 and TRBJ2-4; unclear D gene. CDR1 is MDHEN, CDR2 SYDVKM, per germline. V shed 6 bases and J shed 0 bases, with 12 bases lying between them. The CDR3 covers 15 residues. CDR3 nucleotide sequence: TGTGCCAGCAGCTCCAGGTCGCTAGCCAAAAACATTCAGTACTTC. This encodes CASSSRSLAKNIQYF.

The chain joins TRBV12-3 or TRBV12-4 to TRBJ1-1, with D unclear. The CDR3 covers 12 residues. The germline V and J ends were trimmed by 5 bases and 5 bases, with 9 bases remaining between them. Written as DNA, the CDR3 is TGTGCCAGCAGTCGCGAGGGAACTGAAGCTTTCTTT. As protein: CASSREGTEAFF.

The rearrangement links TRBV12-3 or TRBV12-4 to TRBJ2-7, with D possibly being TRBD1 (6 bases). Trimming left V 1 base short and J 5 bases short, with 9 bases between. The CDR3 runs to 13 residues. For the CDR3, the DNA is TGTGCCAGCAGTTTAGGGCAGGGGAACGAGCAGTACTTC. Protein: CASSLGQGNEQYF.

J is TRBJ1-2 and V is TRBV12-5; the match to TRBD1 covers 7 bases. Trimming cost V 0 bases and J 3 bases; bases outside gene matches: 7. This CDR3 has 16 amino acids. CDR1 LGHNT and CDR2 FRNRAP come from the germline V gene. CDR3 loop: CASGLVTDRAHYGYTF. The DNA for the CDR3 is TGTGCTAGTGGTTTGGTAACCGACAGGGCCCACTATGGCTACACCTTC.

This chain uses TRBV5-4 with TRBJ1-5, with TRBD1 matching over 8 bases. The CDR3 is made up of 13 amino acids. V shed 4 bases, J shed 9 bases, and the junction held 6 bases outside the gene matches. CDR1 and CDR2 (germline): SGHNT, YYREEE (reference sequence). DNA of the CDR3: TGTGCCAGCAGCATGGACAGGGCACGGCCCCAGCATTTT. Amino acids: CASSMDRARPQHF.

The chain links TRBV27 to TRBJ2-3; tentatively, D is TRBD2 (5 bases). The CDR3 runs to 13 residues. Germline V lookup: CDR1 MNHEY, CDR2 SMNVEV (reference sequence). V was cut by 0 bases and J by 4 bases, with 5 bases left in between. The CDR3 DNA follows: TGTGCCAGCAGTTTATCGAGGGCAGATACGCAGTATTTT. It translates to CASSLSRADTQYF.

The chain is built from TRBV4-1 and TRBJ1-3; D possibly corresponds to TRBD1 (6 bases). The CDR3 is made up of 19 amino acids. Germline V gene sequence: CDR1 MGHRA, CDR2 YSYEKL. V lost 0 bases, J lost 0 bases, and 18 bases lay in between. In DNA, the CDR3 is TGCGCCAGCAGCCAAGACCACAGGGCCTCTCTCCCCTCTGGAAACACCATATATTTT. It is translated as CASSQDHRASLPSGNTIYF.

The DNA of the CDR3 is TGTGCCATCAGTGAGTCGCTGGGGCTGAACACTGAAGCTTTCTTT. It yields the protein CAISESLGLNTEAFF. The chain uses TRBV10-3 and TRBJ1-1; D may be TRBD1 (5 bases). The V and J ends lost 0 bases and 0 bases respectively, with 8 bases between them. The CDR3 consists of 15 residues. Germline V gives CDR1 ENHRY, CDR2 SYGVKD.

The J gene is TRBJ1-1, the V gene TRBV7-9; possibly TRBD1 for D (5 bases). The CDR3 covers 14 residues. Deletions cut 5 bases from V and 1 base from J, with 11 bases between. Germline V CDR1 and CDR2: SEHNR, FQNEAQ (reference sequence). CDR3 bases: TGTGCCAGCAGCCCGACAGTGGGGAACACTGAAGCTTTCTTT. Amino acids: CASSPTVGNTEAFF.

The chain recombines TRBV29-1 with TRBJ2-7; 8 bases fit TRBD2. The CDR3 runs to 13 residues. Looked up from germline, CDR1 is SQVTM and CDR2 is ANQGSEA. V lost 3 bases to trimming and J lost 0 bases; unmatched junction nucleotides: 1. CDR3 protein: CSVDGGASYEQYF. DNA of the CDR3: TGCAGCGTTGACGGGGGGGCCTCCTACGAGCAGTACTTC.

This clone was counted once. The chain has TRBV6-5 and TRBJ2-7, with unresolved D. Germline CDR1 MNHEY, CDR2 SVGAGI. Trimming took off 2 bases at V and 1 base at J, with 12 bases between the two ends. The CDR3 spans 15 residues. The CDR3 DNA sequence: TGTGCCAGCAGTTACGGTCTAACTGCATCCTACGAGCAGTACTTC. This gives the protein CASSYGLTASYEQYF.

This chain connects TRBV12-3 or TRBV12-4 to TRBJ2-3, with D possibly matching TRBD1 (5 bases). Trimming took off 6 bases at V and 6 bases at J, with 10 bases between the two ends. CDR3 size: 12 residues. DNA of the CDR3: TGTGCCAGCAGCCTTAAGGGGGATACGCAGTATTTT. Translation gives CASSLKGDTQYF.

V and J are TRBV11-2 and TRBJ2-7, with D perhaps matching TRBD2 (5 bases). The CDR3 runs 13 residues. Germline V CDR1 and CDR2: SGHAT, FQNNGV. Trimming removed 1 base from V and 2 bases from J, with 6 bases in between. CDR3 bases: TGTGCCAGCAGCTTAGGAGGGACCTACGAGCAGTACTTC. This gives the protein CASSLGGTYEQYF.